A selection of T cell receptor beta chains follows, all from one sample in a study of control samples from healthy donors and cancer patients. The table came from immunoSEQ multiplex PCR; TCRdb's copy has only in-frame clones and leaves some out. The table lists tens of thousands of clones, roughly 90% of them singletons. Sequencing used PBMCs. Source of these receptors: an older woman with head and neck cancer. CDR3s include the opening cysteine and the closing phenylalanine or tryptophan. Each record gives: clone size, V gene, D gene, J gene, CDR3 DNA, CDR3 protein. A D gene is named only where the DNA matches it firmly. A row's size may be missing; if present it is once, few, many or a size class.

>NA|TRBV7-9|NA|TRBJ1-5
TGTGCCAGCAGCTTAGGCAATCAGCCCCAGCATTTT
CASSLGNQPQHF
>NA|TRBV10-3|NA|TRBJ1-5
TGTGCCATCAGTGAGTCTACCAATCAGCCCCAGCATTTT
CAISESTNQPQHF
>NA|TRBV6-1|TRBD2|TRBJ2-7
TGTGCCAGCAGTGACCGACTAGCTTTCCCACCGTACGAGCAGTACTTC
CASSDRLAFPPYEQYF
>NA|TRBV7-8|TRBD1|TRBJ2-2
TGTGCCAGCAGCCCCGCGGGACAGGGGGCTTTGCCCGGGGAGCTGTTTTTT
CASSPAGQGALPGELFF
>NA|TRBV7-8|NA|TRBJ1-2
TGTGCCAGCAGCCCTGGGGGCTTCCACTATGGCTACACCTTC
CASSPGGFHYGYTF
>once|TRBV6-2/TRBV6-3|TRBD2|TRBJ2-1
TGTGCCAGCAGCCCTCAGGTGGGGACTAGCGGGAGGCAGGGTAACAATGAGCAGTTCTTC
CASSPQVGTSGRQGNNEQFF
>NA|TRBV24-1|NA|TRBJ2-1
TGTGCCACCAGTGCATGGAATGAGCAGTTCTTC
CATSAWNEQFF
>NA|TRBV6-2/TRBV6-3|NA|TRBJ2-7
TGCGCCAGCAGTTACTCGTTTCGGGGTCACGAGCAGTACTTC
CASSYSFRGHEQYF
>few|TRBV20-1|NA|TRBJ1-5
TGCAGTGCTAGTCCGGGGGGTAATCAGCCCCAGCATTTT
CSASPGGNQPQHF
>once|TRBV19|NA|TRBJ1-5
TGTGCCAGTAGTATGGCGGGGAACTACATTCAGCCCCAGCATTTT
CASSMAGNYIQPQHF
>NA|TRBV5-4|TRBD2|TRBJ2-5
TGTGCCAGCACGCCCTCGGCGGGAGGGAGGGAGACCCAGTACTTC
CASTPSAGGRETQYF
>NA|TRBV3-1/TRBV3-2|NA|TRBJ2-7
TGTGCCAGCAGCCAAGACGTGGTTACCGAGCAGTACTTC
CASSQDVVTEQYF
>NA|TRBV30|TRBD1|TRBJ1-5
TGTGCCTGGAGTGATTGGGCAGGGGGGAATCAGCCCCAGCATTTT
CAWSDWAGGNQPQHF
>NA|TRBV7-2|NA|TRBJ1-6
TGTGCCAGCAGCTTAGAGTGGACCGCTGACCGGGGACCCCTCCACTTT
CASSLEWTADRGPLHF
>NA|TRBV5-1|TRBD2|TRBJ2-2
TGCGCCAGCAGCAAGGGACTATTCGCGAACACCGGGGAGCTGTTTTTT
CASSKGLFANTGELFF
>NA|TRBV24-1|NA|TRBJ2-5
TGTGCCACCAGTGATTTAGGAGGGGGTGAGACCCAGTACTTC
CATSDLGGGETQYF
>NA|TRBV6-4|NA|TRBJ2-1
TGTGCCAGCAGTGACTCGGCGGGCTCCTACAATGAGCAGTTCTTC
CASSDSAGSYNEQFF
>NA|TRBV28|NA|TRBJ1-5
TGTGCCAGCAGTTTACCCGACATTCAGCCCCAGCATTTT
CASSLPDIQPQHF
>NA|TRBV20-1|NA|TRBJ2-2
TGCAGTGCGAGACACACCGGGGAGCTGTTTTTT
CSARHTGELFF
>NA|TRBV28|TRBD1|TRBJ1-2
TGTGCCAGCAGTCCCTCAAACCCGGGACAGCAGAATGGCTACACCTTC
CASSPSNPGQQNGYTF
>NA|TRBV5-1|TRBD2|TRBJ2-3
TGCGCCAGCAGCGAGGGGACTAGCCATTCCACAGATACGCAGTATTTT
CASSEGTSHSTDTQYF
>NA|TRBV28|NA|TRBJ2-7
TGTGCCAGCAGATCGCATGGGGCCCCCCGAGCGTCCCCCTTC
CASRSHGAPRASPF
>NA|TRBV3-1/TRBV3-2|NA|TRBJ1-3
TGTGCCAGCAGCCAAGTCTTAAACACCATATATTTT
CASSQVLNTIYF
>NA|TRBV14|TRBD2|TRBJ2-7
TGTGCCAGCAGCCAGGAGGGACTAGCGGGGGGTTTAAGCTCCTACGAGCAGTACTTC
CASSQEGLAGGLSSYEQYF
>few|TRBV11-3|TRBD2|TRBJ2-3
TGTGCCAGCAGCTTAGATTTTGGTTGGTGGGGGACTAGCGGCACAGATACGCAGTATTTT
CASSLDFGWWGTSGTDTQYF
>few|TRBV10-2|NA|TRBJ1-1
TGCGCCAGCAGGACCCCTTACAGTAACACTGAAGCTTTCTTT
CASRTPYSNTEAFF
>NA|TRBV2|NA|TRBJ2-1
TGTGCCAGCAGTTCTCGACGGGGTGGAGGATCCAATGAGCAGTTCTTC
CASSSRRGGGSNEQFF
>NA|TRBV24-1|TRBD2|TRBJ2-1
TGTGCCACCAGTGATTCGTCGCGGGAGTCCTACAATGAGCAGTTCTTC
CATSDSSRESYNEQFF
>NA|TRBV4-3|NA|TRBJ1-2
TGCGCCAGCAGCCAAGAGGCCGTAGGTCGTGGCTACACCTTC
CASSQEAVGRGYTF
>NA|TRBV2|TRBD1|TRBJ2-7
TGTGCCAGCAGTGAAGCCCCCGGGACAGGGGGCTACGAGCAGTACTTC
CASSEAPGTGGYEQYF
>NA|TRBV9|TRBD2|TRBJ2-5
TGTGCCAGCAGCGTAGGGCTAGCGGGAGGTCCCCAGTACTTC
CASSVGLAGGPQYF
>NA|TRBV7-2|TRBD1|TRBJ2-1
TGTGCCAGCAGCTTCGACAGGGGGGTGGTGGGCGAGCAGTTCTTC
CASSFDRGVVGEQFF
>NA|TRBV29-1|TRBD2|TRBJ2-1
TGCAGCGTCCGGGGACTAGCGGGAGTGTCCTACAATGAGCAGTTCTTC
CSVRGLAGVSYNEQFF
>NA|TRBV29-1|TRBD1|TRBJ2-5
TGCAGCGTTATCGACAGGGTAGAGACCCAGTACTTC
CSVIDRVETQYF
>once|TRBV12-3/TRBV12-4|TRBD1|TRBJ1-3
TGTGCCAGCCAGACAGGGAGAGGAAACACCATATATTTT
CASQTGRGNTIYF
>NA|TRBV19|NA|TRBJ2-2
TGTGCCAGTAGTATCTCGGACATGTTCACCGGGGAGCTGTTTTTT
CASSISDMFTGELFF
>NA|TRBV7-8|NA|TRBJ2-7
TGTGCCAGCAGCTTAGAACCGACAGGTAACTACGAGCAGTACTTC
CASSLEPTGNYEQYF
>NA|TRBV24-1|TRBD2|TRBJ2-1
TGTGCCACCAGTGATTCCAGCGGGAGGGACTACAATGAGCAGTTCTTC
CATSDSSGRDYNEQFF
>NA|TRBV15|TRBD1|TRBJ2-5
TGTGCCACCAGCAGCACAGGGGCCGCTGAGAGAGGGACCCAGTACTTC
CATSSTGAAERGTQYF
>NA|TRBV9|TRBD2|TRBJ2-1
TGTGCCAGCAGCGTAGTAACAGCGGGAGGAGGTGAGCAGTTCTTC
CASSVVTAGGGEQFF
>NA|TRBV5-3|NA|TRBJ2-1
TGTGCCAGAAGCTCCAGAGAGCAGTTCTTC
CARSSREQFF
>NA|TRBV7-6|TRBD1|TRBJ2-7
TGTGCCAGCAGCTTAGCAGGGACAGGGAACTACGAGCAGTACTTC
CASSLAGTGNYEQYF
>NA|TRBV7-3|TRBD1|TRBJ1-1
TGTGCCAGCAGCTTCCGGACAGGGCTGAACACTGAAGCTTTCTTT
CASSFRTGLNTEAFF
>few|TRBV18|NA|TRBJ1-6
TGTGCCAGCTCAAAAGGGACAAATAGAGGGGATTCACCCCTCCACTTT
CASSKGTNRGDSPLHF
>NA|TRBV15|TRBD1|TRBJ1-1
TGTGCCACCAGCAGGGAAACAGGGGCGAACACTGAAGCTTTCTTT
CATSRETGANTEAFF
>NA|TRBV25-1|TRBD2|TRBJ2-1
TGTGCCAGCAGTGGGACTAGCGGAGTTCCAGAGCAGTTCTTC
CASSGTSGVPEQFF
>NA|TRBV7-2|NA|TRBJ1-2
TGTGCCAGCAGCTTATACTCGGGGGGGGACGGCTACACCTTC
CASSLYSGGDGYTF
>NA|TRBV3-1/TRBV3-2|TRBD2|TRBJ2-3
TGTGCCAGCAGCCAGGCTAGCGGAACAGATACGCAGTATTTT
CASSQASGTDTQYF
>NA|TRBV27|NA|TRBJ2-1
TGTGCCAGCAGTTTATATCAGGGGTTTAATGAGCAGTTCTTC
CASSLYQGFNEQFF
>NA|TRBV7-3|NA|TRBJ1-1
TGTGCCAGCAGCCCTACCTGGGTCAGGCCTGTTAGTGGGGGGACTGAAGCTTTCTTT
CASSPTWVRPVSGGTEAFF
>NA|TRBV18|NA|TRBJ2-1
TGTGCCAGCTCACCCTACCAACACAATGAGCAGTTCTTC
CASSPYQHNEQFF
>NA|TRBV6-6|TRBD2|TRBJ2-1
TGTGCCAGCAGTTCGACTAGCGGGAGCTCCTACAATGAGCAGTTCTTC
CASSSTSGSSYNEQFF